This entry lists 13 T cell receptor beta chains sequenced from one sample in a study of a mutant IDH1 vaccine in newly diagnosed glioma (dated by TCRdb to the early 2020s). Libraries were built with the immunoSEQ multiplex PCR assay. TCRdb holds this immuneACCESS table with in-frame rearrangements only. Some clones are missing; in checked studies, unresolved V genes explain under half, and the rest has no known cause. For this sample there are roughly 50,000 clones; approximately 81% appear just once. 15% to 25% of the sample comes from the top ten. This specimen's time point label, per the study, means: baseline, week 1 (first vaccination visit). This sample's treatment or condition label indicates: pre-vaccination baseline after standard-of-care therapy. This specimen consisted of PBMCs, obtained from a glioma patient treated with radiotherapy, temozolomide or both. Receptor source: a man in his late teens or twenties with glioma.

The chain carries TRBV11-2 and TRBJ2-2, with TRBD2 as a possible D gene (6 bases). The CDR3 contains 19 residues. CDR1 is SGHAT, CDR2 FQNNGV, per germline. V was pared by 0 bases and J by 6 bases, with 23 bases between. In DNA form, the CDR3 reads TGTGCCAGCAGCTTAGATCATAGGCAAGAGATGGGACTCCCCGGGGAGCTGTTTTTT. Its protein is CASSLDHRQEMGLPGELFF.

The V and J genes are TRBV7-9 and TRBJ1-1, with D perhaps matching TRBD1 (5 bases). Germline CDR1 and CDR2: SEHNR and FQNEAQ (reference sequence). The CDR3 is 12 amino acids. With 5 bases removed from V and 11 bases from J, the gap between germline ends came to 15 bases. The DNA of the CDR3 is TGTGCCAGCAGCCCTTCGGCCGGGGCCGCTTTCTTT. It is translated as CASSPSAGAAFF.

A note on this clone: A junction end diverges from the germline sequence, so it may reflect a read error. The CDR3 DNA sequence: TGTGCCAGCAGCGAAGGGACTCTCACTCGGAACACCATATATTTT. The encoded protein is CASSEGTLTRNTIYF. The chain joins TRBV6-1 to TRBJ1-3; perhaps TRBD1 as D (5 bases). The germline V gene has CDR1 MNHNS and CDR2 SASEGT. The CDR3 is 15 residues long.

V is TRBV4-3 and J is TRBJ2-3; D not resolved. The ends were cut back, 8 bases at V and 1 base at J, with 10 bases in the middle. The CDR3 is made up of 13 amino acids. Germline V CDR1 and CDR2: LGHNA, YSLEER. Here the CDR3 reads CASSRVGTDTQYF. CDR3 nucleotide sequence: TGCGCCAGCTCCCGCGTGGGCACAGATACGCAGTATTTT.

This chain links TRBV18 with TRBJ1-5; no clear D. V was shortened by 6 bases and J by 6 bases, with 9 bases between the two germline ends. The CDR3 loop spans 12 amino acids. CDR1 KGHSH and CDR2 LQKENI come from the germline V gene. The CDR3 region is CASSSASQPQHF. CDR3 sequence (DNA): TGTGCCAGCTCGTCGGCCAGTCAGCCCCAGCATTTT.

CDR3 DNA sequence: TGTGCCACCAGCAGGTTGAACAGAAACTCTGGAAACACCATATATTTT. Translated: CATSRLNRNSGNTIYF. The J gene is TRBJ1-3, the V gene TRBV15; no clear D gene. The V end was cut by 3 bases, the J end by 0 bases, with 12 bases between. From germline, CDR1 is LNHNV and CDR2 YYDKDF (reference sequence). The CDR3 is 16 residues long.

In its sample, this clone was seen a few times. The CDR3 spells CASSYRGSTGNTIYF. DNA for the CDR3: TGTGCCAGCAGTTATAGGGGTTCTACTGGAAACACCATATATTTT. The chain couples TRBV28 to TRBJ1-3; D may be TRBD1 (5 bases). This CDR3 region has 15 residues. V dropped 4 bases and J dropped 2 bases, with 12 bases sitting between them. Germline V CDR1 and CDR2: MDHEN, SYDVKM. The full variable domain, its missing parts supplied by reference TRBV28 and TRBJ1-3, is DVKVTQSSRYLVKRTGEKVFLECVQDMDHENMFWYRQDPGLGLRLIYFSYDVKMKEKGDIPEGYSVSREKKERFSLILESASTNQTSMYLCASSYRGSTGNTIYFGEGSWLTVV.

The chain couples TRBV4-2 to TRBJ1-1; D remains ambiguous. Germline values: CDR1 LGHNA, CDR2 YNFKEQ. Trimming removed 0 bases at V and 9 bases at J, with 20 bases between. The CDR3 is 16 amino acids. Written as DNA, the CDR3 is TGTGCCAGCAGCCAAGATGCGGCATCGGGTGCCGTACAAGCTTTCTTT. Its translation: CASSQDAASGAVQAFF.

This rearrangement joins TRBV7-2 to TRBJ2-7; D remains ambiguous. The V gene's germline CDR1 is SGHTA and CDR2 FQGNSA. CDR3 length equals 14 residues. V lost 3 bases and J lost 0, with 9 bases in between. The DNA for the CDR3 is TGTGCCAGCAGCTTGGGCGCCCGCTCCTACGAGCAGTACTTC. It specifies CASSLGARSYEQYF.

This clone was picked up one time. This sequence joins TRBV2 and TRBJ1-1, with D tentatively TRBD1 (5 bases). CDR1 is SNHLY and CDR2 is FYNNEI in the germline V gene. CDR3 size: 15 residues. V lost 4 bases, J lost 5 bases, and 17 bases lay in between. For the CDR3, the DNA is TGTGCCAGCAGTGTAAACGGGGGAATGGGGACTGAAGCTTTCTTT. This sequence encodes CASSVNGGMGTEAFF.

The CDR3, as DNA: TGCAGCGTAATCGGGGGCCTGAACACTGAAGCTTTCTTT. This sequence encodes CSVIGGLNTEAFF. This chain links TRBV29-1 with TRBJ1-1, with a tentative D call TRBD1 (6 bases). The V gene lost 6 bases and the J gene lost 0 bases, with 11 bases spanning the gap. Germline CDR1 is SQVTM and CDR2 is ANQGSEA. The CDR3 loop spans 13 amino acids.

The J gene is TRBJ1-1, the V gene TRBV4-3, with D unresolved. V lost 4 bases and J lost 3, with 9 bases in between. Looked up from germline, CDR1 is LGHNA and CDR2 is YSLEER. CDR3 length: 13 amino acids. The CDR3 loop is CASSRRWDTEAFF. CDR3 coding DNA: TGCGCCAGCAGCCGACGCTGGGACACTGAAGCTTTCTTT.

This chain uses TRBV6-6 with TRBJ1-5; D is unresolved. CDR1 and CDR2 from the germline V gene are MNHNY and SVGAGI (reference sequence). The V and J ends lost 2 bases and 0 bases respectively, with 8 bases between them. The CDR3 has 15 residues. The CDR3 DNA is TGTGCCAGCAGTTACGGAGGTATTAGCAATCAGCCCCAGCATTTT. This encodes CASSYGGISNQPQHF.